Following are 14 T cell receptor beta chains from one sample sequenced in a study of cytomegalovirus exposure and HLA in healthy donors. The PCR was carried out with 60 Vbeta primers and 13 Jbeta primers. The method was immunoSEQ multiplex PCR; TCRdb's version includes in-frame clones alone and lacks a portion of them. The sample carries roughly 200,000 clones, 70% to 75% recorded once. The sequencing sample was made of PBMCs. The origin of the receptors is a male donor in good health and CMV-seronegative.

The chain has TRBV27 and TRBJ2-6; 12 bases match TRBD1. The CDR3 runs 16 residues. Trimming cost V 8 bases and J 1 base; bases outside gene matches: 3. Germline V CDR1 and CDR2: MNHEY, SMNVEV (reference sequence). The CDR3 protein is CASWDRGLSGANVLTF. CDR3 bases: TGTGCCAGCTGGGACAGGGGGCTATCTGGGGCCAACGTCCTGACTTTC.

The chain uses TRBV28 and TRBJ2-3; D gene uncertain. CDR3 length: 12 residues. In germline, CDR1 is MDHEN, CDR2 SYDVKM. Trimming pared 2 bases from V and 4 bases from J, leaving 4 bases between. In DNA, the CDR3 is TGTGCCAGCAGTTTACTTGCAGATACGCAGTATTTT. Protein product: CASSLLADTQYF.

The chain carries TRBV10-3 and TRBJ1-5, with no clear D. Germline CDR1 is ENHRY and CDR2 is SYGVKD. The CDR3 contains 19 residues. The germline V and J ends were trimmed by 0 bases and 4 bases, with 22 bases remaining between them. The chain's CDR3 is CAISESKIGGGGSNQPQHF. As DNA, the CDR3 is TGTGCCATCAGTGAGTCGAAGATCGGAGGTGGCGGTTCGAATCAGCCCCAGCATTTT.

Note on this clone: At one of its ends the junction is not consistent with the germline gene, which may arise from a read error. The chain is built from TRBV28 and TRBJ2-1, with 8 bases that match TRBD2. CDR3 size: 15 residues. Germline CDR1 MDHEN, CDR2 SYDVKM. CDR3 amino acids: CAGSSSGLAYNEQFF. DNA of the CDR3: TGTGCCGGCAGTTCATCGGGACTAGCCTACAATGAGCAGTTCTTC.

This clone has just a few counts. The chain has TRBV29-1 and TRBJ1-1; maybe TRBD1 (5 bases). Trimming left V 6 bases short and J 3 bases short, with 17 bases between. Germline assignment: CDR1 SQVTM and CDR2 ANQGSEA. This CDR3 is built from 14 residues. The DNA of the CDR3 is TGCAGCGTCGCCCTGGCTGGGGCGGACACTGAAGCTTTCTTT. This encodes CSVALAGADTEAFF.

V usage is TRBV28 and J usage is TRBJ2-6; 9 nucleotides agree with TRBD2. CDR1 MDHEN and CDR2 SYDVKM come from the germline V gene. The CDR3 totals 19 residues. V trimming: 3 bases; J trimming: 1 base; junction bases outside the gene matches: 10. The CDR3 here is CASSFSKREVRSGANVLTF. DNA for the CDR3: TGTGCCAGCAGTTTTTCGAAGCGGGAGGTTCGATCTGGGGCCAACGTCCTGACTTTC.

This clone was counted a few times. The chain recombines TRBV9 with TRBJ2-1; 8 bases map to TRBD2. CDR1 is SGDLS and CDR2 is YYNGEE in the germline V gene. The CDR3 length is 16 residues. J gave up 3 bases and V 4 bases, and 9 bases lay outside the gene matches. The CDR3 region is CASSPGTGTSYNEQFF. In nucleotides, the CDR3 is TGTGCCAGCAGCCCCGGAACCGGGACTAGCTACAATGAGCAGTTCTTC.

The chain has TRBV7-9 and TRBJ2-7; the D is unclear. The germline gives CDR1 SEHNR, CDR2 FQNEAQ (reference sequence). The CDR3 runs to 10 residues. V was shortened by 8 bases and J by 6 bases, with 8 bases between the two germline ends. The CDR3 spells CASGPLEQYF. In DNA, the CDR3 is TGTGCCAGCGGCCCCCTCGAGCAGTACTTC.

The rearrangement uses TRBV28 and TRBJ1-5; no firm D call. The germline gives CDR1 MDHEN, CDR2 SYDVKM. V shed 5 bases and J shed 0 bases, with 8 bases lying between them. The length of the CDR3 is 14 residues. As DNA, the CDR3 is TGTGCCAGCAGTCCGGTTCCTAGCAATCAGCCCCAGCATTTT. Amino acids: CASSPVPSNQPQHF.

In its sample, this clone was seen once. V usage is TRBV6-5 and J usage is TRBJ1-2; 9 bases are a match to TRBD1. Trimming removed 2 bases from V and 3 bases from J; junction bases left unmatched: 4. Germline CDR1 and CDR2: MNHEY and SVGAGI. There are 15 residues in the CDR3. The CDR3 region is CASSYDGQGHYGYTF. CDR3 DNA sequence: TGTGCCAGCAGTTACGATGGACAGGGGCACTATGGCTACACCTTC.

About this clone itself: At one end the junction does not follow the germline gene, possibly because of a read error. The CDR3 DNA follows: TGTTCCAGCAGCTTACCCGGCGACAGGGAAATCCGCTACTATGGCTACACCTTC. It yields the protein CSSSLPGDREIRYYGYTF. The chain couples TRBV7-9 to TRBJ1-2; 7 bases line up with TRBD1. The V gene's germline CDR1 is SEHNR and CDR2 FQNEAQ (reference sequence). This CDR3 is built from 18 residues.

The V and J genes are TRBV11-2 and TRBJ2-7; tentatively, D is TRBD1 (6 bases). V lost 5 bases and J 3 bases, leaving 11 bases between the germline ends. The CDR3 has 13 residues. The germline CDR1 and CDR2 sequences are SGHAT and FQNNGV. The CDR3 is CASSPQGFYEQYF. CDR3 nucleotides: TGTGCCAGCAGCCCCCAGGGGTTCTACGAGCAGTACTTC.

In DNA, the CDR3 is TGTGCCTGGAGCCGAGGACTAGCGACCGGGGAGCTGTTTTTT. Translation gives CAWSRGLATGELFF. V is TRBV30 and J is TRBJ2-2; TRBD2 matches at 9 bases. CDR3 length equals 14 residues. The germline CDR1 and CDR2 sequences are GTSNPN and SVGIG (reference sequence). V dropped 3 bases and J dropped 5; count of bases not matched to a gene: 4.

Only one count was recorded for this clone. The rearrangement joins TRBV9 to TRBJ1-2; a possible D gene is TRBD1 (5 bases). The CDR3 sequence is 15 residues long. Germline lookup yields CDR1 SGDLS and CDR2 YYNGEE. With 0 bases removed from V and 7 bases from J, the gap between germline ends came to 16 bases. DNA of the CDR3: TGTGCCAGCAGCGTAGTATCCGCAGGGCGGTCTGGCTACACCTTC. Translation: CASSVVSAGRSGYTF.